A selection of T cell receptor beta chains follows, all from one sample in a study of T cells in Graves' hyperthyroidism and ophthalmopathy. In TCRdb, the multiplex PCR reads were re-called with MiXCR into one record per CDR3 protein. The data hold a few hundred thousand distinct CDR3 sequences, with roughly 14% observed a single time. The specimen sequenced was blood. These receptors were collected from a young woman with Graves' hyperthyroidism. Each CDR3 is given with its conserved first and last residue. Fields, in order: V gene, D gene, J gene, clone size, CDR3 DNA, CDR3 protein. The D gene is left open where the match is weak. For some rows the clone size is stated as once, few or many, or as a class when expanded; others skip it.

V gene: TRBV6-4; D gene: NA; J gene: TRBJ2-6; clone size: few; CDR3 DNA: TGTGCCAGCAGTGACCCTACAGCTGGGGCCAACGTCCTGACTTTC; CDR3 protein: CASSDPTAGANVLTF
V gene: TRBV3-1; D gene: TRBD2; J gene: TRBJ2-2; clone size: many; CDR3 DNA: TGTGCCAGCAGCCGTGGACTAGCGGGAGTCACCGGGGAGCTGTTTTTT; CDR3 protein: CASSRGLAGVTGELFF
V gene: TRBV4-1; D gene: TRBD2; J gene: TRBJ2-7; clone size: many; CDR3 DNA: TGCGCCAGCAGCCAAATGAAGCCTAGCGGGAGGCTCTACGAGCAGTACTTC; CDR3 protein: CASSQMKPSGRLYEQYF
V gene: TRBV4-2; D gene: TRBD2; J gene: TRBJ2-5; clone size: NA; CDR3 DNA: TGTGCCAGCAGCCAAGATGGGACTAGCGAGGTTGGGGAGACCCAGTACTTC; CDR3 protein: CASSQDGTSEVGETQYF
V gene: TRBV20-1; D gene: NA; J gene: TRBJ2-1; clone size: many; CDR3 DNA: TGCAGTGCTAGAAACCTTGACAATGAGCAGTTCTTC; CDR3 protein: CSARNLDNEQFF
V gene: TRBV20-1; D gene: TRBD2; J gene: TRBJ2-7; clone size: NA; CDR3 DNA: TGCAGTGCTAGGAAGCGGGACCCCTACGAGCAGTACTTC; CDR3 protein: CSARKRDPYEQYF
V gene: TRBV27; D gene: TRBD1; J gene: TRBJ1-2; clone size: few; CDR3 DNA: TGTGCCAGCAGTTTAGAGGCAGGGGGGGGCTATGGCTACACCTTC; CDR3 protein: CASSLEAGGGYGYTF
V gene: TRBV7-6; D gene: NA; J gene: TRBJ1-3; clone size: NA; CDR3 DNA: TGTGCCAGCAGCTTAGGGGACGTTAAATCTGGAAACACCATATATTTT; CDR3 protein: CASSLGDVKSGNTIYF
V gene: TRBV10-3; D gene: NA; J gene: TRBJ2-7; clone size: NA; CDR3 DNA: TGTGCCATCAGTGAGAGAACAGGGCACGAGCAGTACTTC; CDR3 protein: CAISERTGHEQYF
V gene: TRBV9; D gene: NA; J gene: TRBJ1-2; clone size: few; CDR3 DNA: TGTGCCAGCAGCTCCTCAGGGATCTATGGCTACACCTTC; CDR3 protein: CASSSSGIYGYTF
V gene: TRBV7-8; D gene: NA; J gene: TRBJ2-1; clone size: many; CDR3 DNA: TGTGCCAGCAGCTTAGCATTCAGGAGCAGGGAAAATGAGCAGTTCTTC; CDR3 protein: CASSLAFRSRENEQFF
V gene: TRBV6-2/TRBV6-3; D gene: NA; J gene: TRBJ2-7; clone size: many; CDR3 DNA: TGTGCCAGCAAATCAGCGGATGGAGCCAGTGAGCAGTACTTC; CDR3 protein: CASKSADGASEQYF
V gene: TRBV28; D gene: NA; J gene: TRBJ2-5; clone size: many; CDR3 DNA: TGTGCCAGCAGCGGACAGCCCCAAGAGACCCAGTACTTC; CDR3 protein: CASSGQPQETQYF
V gene: TRBV2; D gene: NA; J gene: TRBJ2-7; clone size: many; CDR3 DNA: TGTGCCAGCAGACCCGCCTACCAGGGAATGTTCTACGAGCAGTACTTC; CDR3 protein: CASRPAYQGMFYEQYF
V gene: TRBV15; D gene: TRBD1; J gene: TRBJ1-2; clone size: many; CDR3 DNA: TGTGCCACCAGCCTTCCCGGGACAGCGAACTATGGCTACACCTTC; CDR3 protein: CATSLPGTANYGYTF
V gene: TRBV5-4; D gene: NA; J gene: TRBJ1-6; clone size: NA; CDR3 DNA: TGTGCCAGCAGCTTGGCGTTGTCACCAGGAGCGTATTCACCCCTCCACTTT; CDR3 protein: CASSLALSPGAYSPLHF
V gene: TRBV2; D gene: TRBD1; J gene: TRBJ1-5; clone size: many; CDR3 DNA: TGTGCCAGCAGCGGGGACGGGACAGGGGGCGTTATTGGCAATCAGCCCCAGCATTTT; CDR3 protein: CASSGDGTGGVIGNQPQHF
V gene: TRBV4-1; D gene: TRBD2; J gene: TRBJ2-3; clone size: NA; CDR3 DNA: TGCGCCAGCAGTTCAGAACGGGAGGCAAACCGCCTTGCAAGCACAGATACGCAGTATTTT; CDR3 protein: CASSSEREANRLASTDTQYF
V gene: TRBV19; D gene: TRBD1; J gene: TRBJ2-7; clone size: NA; CDR3 DNA: TGTGCCAGTAGTATCCCGGGACAGGGAACCTACGAGCAGTACTTC; CDR3 protein: CASSIPGQGTYEQYF
V gene: TRBV27; D gene: TRBD1; J gene: TRBJ2-1; clone size: many; CDR3 DNA: TGTGCCAGCTGGAACAGGGGGTTATACAATGAGCAGTTCTTC; CDR3 protein: CASWNRGLYNEQFF
V gene: TRBV15; D gene: TRBD1; J gene: TRBJ1-2; clone size: many; CDR3 DNA: TGTGCCACCAGCAGCGGACAGGGCGGTACGCACACCTTC; CDR3 protein: CATSSGQGGTHTF
V gene: TRBV6-1; D gene: NA; J gene: TRBJ1-3; clone size: NA; CDR3 DNA: TGTGCCAGCACCCGGGGCGGGAAAGCTGGAAACACCATATATTTT; CDR3 protein: CASTRGGKAGNTIYF
V gene: TRBV29-1; D gene: TRBD2; J gene: TRBJ2-7; clone size: many; CDR3 DNA: TGCAGCGTTGAAGTAGCGGGACGCGCCTACGAGCAGTACTTC; CDR3 protein: CSVEVAGRAYEQYF
V gene: TRBV7-9; D gene: TRBD1; J gene: TRBJ2-7; clone size: many; CDR3 DNA: TGTGCCGTACCGGGACAGTCCTACGAGCAGTACTTC; CDR3 protein: CAVPGQSYEQYF
V gene: TRBV2; D gene: TRBD2; J gene: TRBJ2-1; clone size: many; CDR3 DNA: TGTGCCAGCAGGAGACTAGCGGGAGTAAACAATGAGCAGTTCTTC; CDR3 protein: CASRRLAGVNNEQFF
V gene: TRBV10-3; D gene: NA; J gene: TRBJ1-2; clone size: many; CDR3 DNA: TGTGCCATCAGTCCGACCGCGGATAGGGTGGGAACCTATGGCTACACCTTC; CDR3 protein: CAISPTADRVGTYGYTF
V gene: TRBV3-1; D gene: NA; J gene: TRBJ1-2; clone size: many; CDR3 DNA: TGTGCCAGCAGCCAACGGGGGACTAACTATGGCTACACCTTC; CDR3 protein: CASSQRGTNYGYTF
V gene: TRBV4-2; D gene: TRBD2; J gene: TRBJ2-7; clone size: NA; CDR3 DNA: TGTGCCAGCAGGACGACTAGCGGGAGTGACTACGAGCAGTACTTC; CDR3 protein: CASRTTSGSDYEQYF
V gene: TRBV27; D gene: NA; J gene: TRBJ1-2; clone size: NA; CDR3 DNA: TGTGCCAGCAGTTCCTCAACGGTGGGTGGCTACACCTTC; CDR3 protein: CASSSSTVGGYTF
V gene: TRBV11-1; D gene: NA; J gene: TRBJ1-1; clone size: NA; CDR3 DNA: TGTGCCAGCAGCTTAGCGCGAATTATGAACACTGAAGCTTTCTTT; CDR3 protein: CASSLARIMNTEAFF